Each of the 4 T cell receptor beta chains below was sequenced from the same sample in a study of tissue T cells after allogeneic stem cell transplantation. TCRdb's table, derived via immunoSEQ multiplex PCR, lists solely in-frame clones and lacks some. Of roughly 51,000 clones in the sample, around 66% were seen once. Sequenced: sorted cells pooled from one or two spleens. The receptor source for this set is a pool of C57BL/6 mice in good health.

On this clone: Gene names and germline match the mouse. The missing CDR3 end, 1 residue past where the read stops, is filled in from the germline J gene. The gene calls are TRBV17 and TRBJ2-7; 11 nucleotides match TRBD2. This CDR3 has 14 amino acids. Germline V gives CDR1 MNHDT, CDR2 YYDKIL. J gave up 3 bases and V 3 bases, and 1 base lay outside the gene matches. CDR3 in amino acids: CASSRGTGGYEQYF. Incomplete CDR3 DNA: TGTGCTAGCAGTAGGGGGACTGGGGGCTATGAACAGTAC.

To note about this clone: Gene labels here are mouse ones. With the read ending 1 residue before the CDR3 end, the germline J gene is used to fill in that end. The rearrangement links TRBV5 to TRBJ2-7; 8 bases are a match to TRBD2. The CDR3 consists of 14 residues. Germline values: CDR1 LGHNA, CDR2 YNLKQL (reference sequence). After removal of 1 base from V and 7 bases from J, the junction contained 6 bases not matched to a gene. This chain's CDR3 is CASSQGLGGLEQYF. The part of the CDR3 DNA that was read is TGTGCCAGCAGCCAAGGCCTGGGGGGCTTGGAACAGTAC.

As concerns this clone: All gene names here are mouse names. The read stops 1 residue short of the end of the CDR3; the missing end is completed from the germline J gene. The chain couples TRBV19 to TRBJ1-4; 10 bases fit TRBD1. This CDR3 is built from 13 residues. The germline V gene has CDR1 FNHDT and CDR2 SITEND (reference sequence). The ends lost 7 bases at V and 4 bases at J; junction bases unmatched: 1. The CDR3 loop is CASRDRGNERLFF. The part of the CDR3 DNA that was read is TGTGCCAGCCGGGACAGGGGCAACGAAAGATTATTT.

In the case of this clone: Mouse germline and gene names are used. The CDR3 reads CASSQEGGNQDTQYF. The DNA read from the CDR3 is TGTGCCAGCAGCCAAGAGGGCGGTAACCAAGACACCCAGTAC. The rearrangement links TRBV5 to TRBJ2-5; D ambiguous. With the read ending 1 residue before the CDR3 end, the germline J gene is used to fill in that end. CDR1 is LGHNA and CDR2 is YNLKQL in the germline V gene (reference sequence). The CDR3 spans 15 residues. The ends were cut back, 0 bases at V and 0 bases at J, with 7 bases in the middle.